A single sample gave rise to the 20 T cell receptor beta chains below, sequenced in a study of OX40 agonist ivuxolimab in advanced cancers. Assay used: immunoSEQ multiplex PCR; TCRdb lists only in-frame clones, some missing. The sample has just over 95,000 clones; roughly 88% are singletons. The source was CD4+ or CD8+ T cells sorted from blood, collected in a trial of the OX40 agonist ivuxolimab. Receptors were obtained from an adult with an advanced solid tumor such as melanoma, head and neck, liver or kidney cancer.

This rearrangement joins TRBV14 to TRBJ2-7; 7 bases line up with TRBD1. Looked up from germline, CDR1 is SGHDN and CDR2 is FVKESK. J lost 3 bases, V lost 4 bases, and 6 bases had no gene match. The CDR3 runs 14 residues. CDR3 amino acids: CASSPGQTHYEQYF. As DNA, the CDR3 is TGTGCCAGCAGCCCGGGACAGACGCACTACGAGCAGTACTTC.

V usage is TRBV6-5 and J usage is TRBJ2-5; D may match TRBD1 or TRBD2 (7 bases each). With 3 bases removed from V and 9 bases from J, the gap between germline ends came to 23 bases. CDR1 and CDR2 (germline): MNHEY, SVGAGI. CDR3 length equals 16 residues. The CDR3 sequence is CASSYSSGRVRGPQYF. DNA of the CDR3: TGTGCCAGCAGTTATAGTAGCGGGCGGGTGAGGGGGCCCCAGTACTTC.

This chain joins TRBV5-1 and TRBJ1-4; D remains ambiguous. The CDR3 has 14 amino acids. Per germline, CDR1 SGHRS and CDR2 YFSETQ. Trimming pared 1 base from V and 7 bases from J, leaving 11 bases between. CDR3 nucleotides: TGCGCCAGCAGCTTGAGTCTAACACCTGAAAAACTGTTTTTT. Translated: CASSLSLTPEKLFF.

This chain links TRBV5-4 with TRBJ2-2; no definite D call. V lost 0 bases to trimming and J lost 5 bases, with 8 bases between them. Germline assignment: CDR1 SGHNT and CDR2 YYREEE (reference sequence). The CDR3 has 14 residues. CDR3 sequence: CASSLGPQTGELFF. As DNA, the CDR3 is TGTGCCAGCAGCTTGGGACCCCAAACCGGGGAGCTGTTTTTT.

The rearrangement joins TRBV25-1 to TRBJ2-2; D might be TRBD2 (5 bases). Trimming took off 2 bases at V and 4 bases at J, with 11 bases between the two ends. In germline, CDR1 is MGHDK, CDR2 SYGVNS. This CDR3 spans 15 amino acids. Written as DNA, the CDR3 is TGTGCCAGCAGTGAACCCGGACTGGGCACCGGGGAGCTGTTTTTT. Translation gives CASSEPGLGTGELFF.

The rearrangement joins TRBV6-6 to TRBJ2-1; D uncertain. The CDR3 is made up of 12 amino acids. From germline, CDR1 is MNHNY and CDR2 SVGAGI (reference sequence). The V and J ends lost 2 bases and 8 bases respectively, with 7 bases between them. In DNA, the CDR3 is TGTGCCAGCAGTTACCTAATAGATGAGCAGTTCTTC. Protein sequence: CASSYLIDEQFF.

CDR3 loop: CASSPGFYNEQFF. The CDR3 DNA reads as TGTGCCAGCAGCCCCGGATTCTACAATGAGCAGTTCTTC. The rearrangement links TRBV14 to TRBJ2-1; D not resolved. The CDR3 totals 13 residues. Germline CDR1 and CDR2: SGHDN and FVKESK. Trimming cost V 4 bases and J 3 bases, with 7 bases left between them.

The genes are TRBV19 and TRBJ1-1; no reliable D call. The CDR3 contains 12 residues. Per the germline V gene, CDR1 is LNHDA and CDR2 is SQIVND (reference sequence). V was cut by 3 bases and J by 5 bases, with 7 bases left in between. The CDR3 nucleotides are TGTGCCAGTAGTATGGTGTGGACTGAAGCTTTCTTT. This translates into CASSMVWTEAFF.

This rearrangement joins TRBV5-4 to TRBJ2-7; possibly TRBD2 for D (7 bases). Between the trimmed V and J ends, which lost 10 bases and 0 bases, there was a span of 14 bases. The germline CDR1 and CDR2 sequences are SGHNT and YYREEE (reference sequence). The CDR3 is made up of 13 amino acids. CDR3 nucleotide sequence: TGTGCCGTCGGGGAGGGGGTCTCCTACGAGCAGTACTTC. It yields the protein CAVGEGVSYEQYF.

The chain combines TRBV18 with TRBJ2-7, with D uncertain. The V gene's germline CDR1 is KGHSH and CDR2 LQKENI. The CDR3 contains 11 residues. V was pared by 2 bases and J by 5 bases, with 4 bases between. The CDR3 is CASSPENEQYF. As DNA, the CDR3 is TGTGCCAGCTCACCAGAAAACGAGCAGTACTTC.

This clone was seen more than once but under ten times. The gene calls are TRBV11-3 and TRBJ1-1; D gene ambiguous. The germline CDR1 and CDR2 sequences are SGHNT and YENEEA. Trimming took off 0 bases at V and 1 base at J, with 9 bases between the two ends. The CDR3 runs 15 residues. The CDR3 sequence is CASSLEHGGNTEAFF. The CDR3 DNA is TGTGCCAGCAGCTTAGAACATGGCGGGAACACTGAAGCTTTCTTT.

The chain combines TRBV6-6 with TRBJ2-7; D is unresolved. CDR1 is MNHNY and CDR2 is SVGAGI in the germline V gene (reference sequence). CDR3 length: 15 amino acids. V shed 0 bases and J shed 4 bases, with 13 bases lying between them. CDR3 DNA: TGTGCCAGCAGTTACTCACAGCTCTTCGGATACGAGCAGTACTTC. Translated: CASSYSQLFGYEQYF.

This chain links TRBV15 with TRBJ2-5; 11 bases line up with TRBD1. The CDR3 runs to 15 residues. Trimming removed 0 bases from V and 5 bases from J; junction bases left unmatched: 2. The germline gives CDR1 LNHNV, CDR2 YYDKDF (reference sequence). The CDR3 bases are TGTGCCACCAGCAGAGAGGGACAGGGGGGGGAGACCCAGTACTTC. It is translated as CATSREGQGGETQYF.

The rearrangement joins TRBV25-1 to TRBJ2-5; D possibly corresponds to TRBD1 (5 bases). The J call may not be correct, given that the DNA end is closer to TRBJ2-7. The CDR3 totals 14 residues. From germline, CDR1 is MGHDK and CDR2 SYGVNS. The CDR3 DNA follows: TGTGCCAGCAGTGAAACAGGTTATACGGGCGAGCAGTACTTC. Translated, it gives CASSETGYTGEQYF.

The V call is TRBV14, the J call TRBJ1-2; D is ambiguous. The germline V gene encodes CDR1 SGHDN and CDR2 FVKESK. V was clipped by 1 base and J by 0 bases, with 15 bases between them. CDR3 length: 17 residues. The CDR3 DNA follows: TGTGCCAGCAGCCAAGTTGGCAGGACCCCATCTAACTATGGCTACACCTTC. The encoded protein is CASSQVGRTPSNYGYTF.

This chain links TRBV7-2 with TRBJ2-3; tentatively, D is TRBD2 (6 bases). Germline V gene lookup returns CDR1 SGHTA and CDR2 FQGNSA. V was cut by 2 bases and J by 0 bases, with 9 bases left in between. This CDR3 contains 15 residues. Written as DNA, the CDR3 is TGTGCCAGCAGCTTATGGGCGGGGAGCACAGATACGCAGTATTTT. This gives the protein CASSLWAGSTDTQYF.

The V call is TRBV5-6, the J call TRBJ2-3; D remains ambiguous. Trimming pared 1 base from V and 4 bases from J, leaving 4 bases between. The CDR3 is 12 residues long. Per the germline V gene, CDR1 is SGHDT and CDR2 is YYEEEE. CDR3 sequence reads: CASSLQSDTQYF. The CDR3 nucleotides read TGTGCCAGCAGCTTGCAGTCAGATACGCAGTATTTT. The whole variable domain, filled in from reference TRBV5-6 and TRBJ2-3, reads DAGVTQSPTHLIKTRGQQVTLRCSPKSGHDTVSWYQQALGQGPQFIFQYYEEEERQRGNFPDRFSGHQFPNYSSELNVNALLLGDSALYLCASSLQSDTQYFGPGTRLTVL.

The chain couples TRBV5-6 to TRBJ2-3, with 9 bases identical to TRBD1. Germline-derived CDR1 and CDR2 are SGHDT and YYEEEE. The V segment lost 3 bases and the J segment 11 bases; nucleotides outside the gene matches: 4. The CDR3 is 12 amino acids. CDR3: CASSYGTGWQYF. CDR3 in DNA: TGTGCCAGCAGCTACGGGACAGGGTGGCAGTATTTT.

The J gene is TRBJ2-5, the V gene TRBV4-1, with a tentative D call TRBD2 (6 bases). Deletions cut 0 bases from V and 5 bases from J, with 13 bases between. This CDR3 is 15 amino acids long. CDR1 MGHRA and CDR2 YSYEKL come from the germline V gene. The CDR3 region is CASSQDPGAGETQYF. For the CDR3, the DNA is TGCGCCAGCAGCCAAGATCCGGGCGCGGGGGAGACCCAGTACTTC.

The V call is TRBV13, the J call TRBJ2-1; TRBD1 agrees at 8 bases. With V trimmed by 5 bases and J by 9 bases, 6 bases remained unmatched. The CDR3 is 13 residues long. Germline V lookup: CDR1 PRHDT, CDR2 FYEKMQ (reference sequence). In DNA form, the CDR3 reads TGTGCCAGCAGCCTTGGACAGGGTATTGAGCAGTTCTTC. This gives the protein CASSLGQGIEQFF.